This T cell receptor beta chain was profiled in a study of human T cells and chemical hapten exposure. Study summary: Small volume differences among pooled libraries mainly caused per-sample TCR yield variation.

This clonotype was found a few times. Losses at the gene ends were 5 bases for V and 1 base for J; bases not matched to a gene: 4. Germline CDR1 and CDR2: LNHDA and SQIVND (reference sequence). The CDR3 has 14 amino acids. Using its own MiXCR run on the RACE reads, TCRdb lists one record per CDR3 protein. The repertoire has 300,000 to 400,000 distinct CDR3 sequences, less than 6.5% of them found once; the top ten carry about 2.5%. The time point denotes: pre-sensitization, week 0. The treatment was: therapeutic diphenylcyclopropenone sensitization with weekly scalp DPC. Total RNA was isolated from whole blood that had not been fractionated.

Sequenced here: whole blood, sampled in connection with sensitization to the hapten diphenylcyclopropenone (DPC). The sequence was collected from a woman between 45 and 65 years old with alopecia areata. Some clones in this sample may be carry-over from other donors' samples. The chain employs TRBV19 and TRBJ2-7, with 8 bases aligning to TRBD2. The CDR3 DNA reads TGTGCCAGTAGTCCTAGCGGGCTTTCCTACGAGCAGTACTTC. It encodes CASSPSGLSYEQYF. The whole variable domain, filled in from reference TRBV19 and TRBJ2-7, reads DGGITQSPKYLFRKEGQNVTLSCEQNLNHDAMYWYRQDPGQGLRLIYYSQIVNDFQKGDIAEGYSVSREKKESFPLTVTSAQKNPTAFYLCASSPSGLSYEQYFGPGTRLTVT.